This is a list of T cell receptor beta chains from one sample in a study of OX40 agonist ivuxolimab in advanced cancers. Method: immunoSEQ multiplex PCR; TCRdb's copy keeps in-frame clones and lacks some. Of almost 85,000 clones in the sample, just over 85% were seen once. Here the sequenced sample was CD4+ or CD8+ T cells sorted from blood, taken in a trial of the OX40 agonist ivuxolimab. Receptor source: an adult with an advanced solid tumor such as melanoma, head and neck, liver or kidney cancer. Both conserved end residues are part of each CDR3. The D gene is left open where the match is weak. Rows may omit the clone size; those that give it use once, few, many or a size class.

v_call	d_call	clone_size	j_call	cdr3_aa	cdr3_nt
TRBV5-1	NA	NA	TRBJ2-3	CASSPERSTDTQYF	TGCGCCAGCAGCCCAGAGCGTAGCACAGATACGCAGTATTTT
TRBV11-2	TRBD2	NA	TRBJ2-4	CASSLAGGSNIQYF	TGTGCCAGCAGCTTAGCGGGAGGATCTAACATTCAGTACTTC
TRBV2	NA	NA	TRBJ1-5	CASSGGRVNQPQHF	TGTGCCAGCAGTGGCGGGAGGGTCAATCAGCCCCAGCATTTT
TRBV27	NA	NA	TRBJ1-5	CASSLFATDNQPQHF	TGTGCCAGCAGTTTATTTGCCACCGACAATCAGCCCCAGCATTTT
TRBV28	NA	NA	TRBJ2-1	CASSLRTPIYNEQFF	TGTGCCAGCAGTTTGAGGACCCCCATCTACAATGAGCAGTTCTTC
TRBV5-1	NA	NA	TRBJ1-2	CASSPWTPKDSYGYTF	TGCGCCAGCAGCCCATGGACACCAAAGGATAGCTATGGCTACACCTTC
TRBV5-1	NA	few	TRBJ2-7	CASSRHRGHEQYF	TGCGCCAGCAGCCGTCACAGAGGCCACGAGCAGTACTTC
TRBV19	NA	NA	TRBJ1-5	CASSMGGPQHF	TGTGCCAGTAGTATGGGGGGGCCCCAGCATTTT
TRBV29-1	NA	NA	TRBJ2-3	CSATTSTDTQYF	TGCAGCGCAACTACTAGCACAGATACGCAGTATTTT
TRBV5-5	NA	NA	TRBJ2-5	CASSLSSGGVETQYF	TGTGCCAGCAGCTTGTCTTCGGGCGGGGTAGAGACCCAGTACTTC
TRBV10-2	TRBD2	NA	TRBJ2-1	CASGTSGGDEQFF	TGCGCCAGCGGGACTAGCGGGGGAGATGAGCAGTTCTTC
TRBV18	NA	NA	TRBJ1-1	CASSPGMNTEAFF	TGTGCCAGCTCACCAGGGATGAACACTGAAGCTTTCTTT
TRBV11-3	NA	NA	TRBJ1-1	CASSLGGGESTEAFF	TGTGCCAGCAGCTTGGGGGGAGGGGAGAGCACTGAAGCTTTCTTT
TRBV6-5	NA	NA	TRBJ1-3	CASSYSISTSGNTIYF	TGTGCCAGCAGTTACTCGATCAGTACCTCTGGAAACACCATATATTTT